The sequence of this T cell receptor (beta chain) was determined in a study of blood T cell repertoires in COVID-19. About the study: Both acute and convalescent COVID-19 samples were obtained from the United States, Italy and Spain. T cells, B-cell-depleted T cells, or PBMCs supplied cDNA or gDNA.

Trimming took 4 bases from V and 6 from J; bases not matched to a gene: 11. CDR1 is SGDLS and CDR2 is YYNGEE in the germline V gene. The CDR3 extends over 17 amino acids. Authors' data handling: Estimated nucleated cell counts came from reference gene primer amplification. Profiling relied on immunoSEQ multiplex PCR, and the TCRdb table lists in-frame clones only, not all of them. V and J calls and clone size are given by that table; D and trimming were obtained from the DNA. The sample records fewer than 70,000 clones, over 75% being singletons. Sequenced: peripheral blood. The receptor was isolated from a man at least 80 years old with acute or convalescent COVID-19. This chain joins TRBV9 and TRBJ2-3; 13 nucleotides align to TRBD2. The CDR3 protein is CASSPYRTSGSGDTQYF. DNA of the CDR3: TGTGCCAGCAGCCCCTACCGGACTAGCGGGAGTGGTGATACGCAGTATTTT.